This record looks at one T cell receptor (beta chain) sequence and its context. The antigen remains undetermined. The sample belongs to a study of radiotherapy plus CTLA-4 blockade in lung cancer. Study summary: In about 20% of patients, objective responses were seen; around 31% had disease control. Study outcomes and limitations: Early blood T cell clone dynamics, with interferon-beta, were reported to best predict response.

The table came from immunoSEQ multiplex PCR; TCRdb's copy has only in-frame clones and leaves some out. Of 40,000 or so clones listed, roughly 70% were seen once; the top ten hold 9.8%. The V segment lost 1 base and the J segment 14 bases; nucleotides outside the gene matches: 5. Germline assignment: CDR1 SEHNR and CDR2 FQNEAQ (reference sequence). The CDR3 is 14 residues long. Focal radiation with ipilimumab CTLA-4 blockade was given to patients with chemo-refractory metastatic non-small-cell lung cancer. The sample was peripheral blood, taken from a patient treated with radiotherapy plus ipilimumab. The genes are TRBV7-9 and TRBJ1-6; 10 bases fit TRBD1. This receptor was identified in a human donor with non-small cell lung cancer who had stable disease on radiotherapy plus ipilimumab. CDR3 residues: CASSLGQGASTLHF. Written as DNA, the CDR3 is TGTGCCAGCAGCTTAGGACAGGGGGCATCGACCCTCCACTTT.